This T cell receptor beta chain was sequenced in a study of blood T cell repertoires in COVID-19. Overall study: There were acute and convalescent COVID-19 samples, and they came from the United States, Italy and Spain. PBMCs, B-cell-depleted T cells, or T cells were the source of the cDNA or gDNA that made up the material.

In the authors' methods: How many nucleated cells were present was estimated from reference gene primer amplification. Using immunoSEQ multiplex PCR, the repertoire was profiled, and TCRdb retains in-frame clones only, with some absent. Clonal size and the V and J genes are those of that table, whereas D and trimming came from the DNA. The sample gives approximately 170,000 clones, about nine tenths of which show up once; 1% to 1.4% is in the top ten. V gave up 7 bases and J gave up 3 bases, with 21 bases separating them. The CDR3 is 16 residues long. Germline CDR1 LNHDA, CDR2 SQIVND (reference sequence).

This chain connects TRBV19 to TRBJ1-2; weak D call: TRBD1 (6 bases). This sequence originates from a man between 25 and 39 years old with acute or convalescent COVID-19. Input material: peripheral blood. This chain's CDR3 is CASKLFAGDFDYGYTF. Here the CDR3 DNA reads TGTGCCAGTAAATTGTTCGCAGGGGATTTCGACTATGGCTACACCTTC. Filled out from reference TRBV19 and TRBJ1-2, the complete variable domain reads DGGITQSPKYLFRKEGQNVTLSCEQNLNHDAMYWYRQDPGQGLRLIYYSQIVNDFQKGDIAEGYSVSREKKESFPLTVTSAQKNPTAFYLCASKLFAGDFDYGYTFGSGTRLTVV.